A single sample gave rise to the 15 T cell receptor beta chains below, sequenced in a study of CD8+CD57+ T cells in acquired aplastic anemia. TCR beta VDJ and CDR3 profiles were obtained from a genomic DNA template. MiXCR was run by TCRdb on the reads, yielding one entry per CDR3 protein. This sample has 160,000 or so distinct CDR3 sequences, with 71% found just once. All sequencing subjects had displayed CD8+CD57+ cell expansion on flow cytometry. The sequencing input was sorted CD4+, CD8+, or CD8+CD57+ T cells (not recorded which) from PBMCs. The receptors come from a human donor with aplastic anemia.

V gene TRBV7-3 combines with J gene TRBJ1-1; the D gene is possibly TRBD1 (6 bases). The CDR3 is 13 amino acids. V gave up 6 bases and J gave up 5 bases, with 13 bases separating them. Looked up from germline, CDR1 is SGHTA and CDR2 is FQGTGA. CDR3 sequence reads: CASSVTGKTEAFF. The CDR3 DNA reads TGTGCCAGCAGTGTAACAGGGAAGACTGAAGCTTTCTTT.

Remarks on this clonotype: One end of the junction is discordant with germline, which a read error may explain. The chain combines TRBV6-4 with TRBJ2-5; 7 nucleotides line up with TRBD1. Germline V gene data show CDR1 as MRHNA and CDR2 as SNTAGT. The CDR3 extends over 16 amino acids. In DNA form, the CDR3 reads TGTGCCAGCAGCCAAATACAGGGGCCGAACCAAGAGGCCCAGTACTTC. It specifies CASSQIQGPNQEAQYF.

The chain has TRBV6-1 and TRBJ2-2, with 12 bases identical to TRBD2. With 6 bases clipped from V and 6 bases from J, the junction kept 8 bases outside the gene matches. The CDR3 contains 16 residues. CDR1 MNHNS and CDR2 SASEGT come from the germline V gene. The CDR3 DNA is TGTGCCAGCAGAAATCCTAGCGGGGGGGCCCCCGGGGAGCTGTTTTTT. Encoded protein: CASRNPSGGAPGELFF.

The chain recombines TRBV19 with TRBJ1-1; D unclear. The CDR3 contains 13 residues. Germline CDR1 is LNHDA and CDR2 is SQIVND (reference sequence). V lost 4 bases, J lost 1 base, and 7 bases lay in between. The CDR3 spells CASSTSKNTEAFF. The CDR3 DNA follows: TGTGCCAGTAGTACATCCAAGAACACTGAAGCTTTCTTT.

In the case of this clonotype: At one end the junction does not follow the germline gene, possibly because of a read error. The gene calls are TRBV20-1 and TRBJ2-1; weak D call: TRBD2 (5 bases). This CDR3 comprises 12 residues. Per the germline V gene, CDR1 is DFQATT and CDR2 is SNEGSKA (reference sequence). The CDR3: CSARLSGVERFF. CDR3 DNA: TGCAGTGCTAGGTTATCCGGGGTTGAGCGGTTCTTC.

The CDR3 here is CASSLGLNQETQYF. The DNA for the CDR3 is TGTGCCAGCAGTTTGGGCCTGAATCAAGAGACCCAGTACTTC. The V and J genes are TRBV2 and TRBJ2-5; D uncertain. The length of the CDR3 is 14 residues. The germline V and J ends were trimmed by 5 bases and 2 bases, with 12 bases remaining between them. Germline-derived CDR1 and CDR2 are SNHLY and FYNNEI.

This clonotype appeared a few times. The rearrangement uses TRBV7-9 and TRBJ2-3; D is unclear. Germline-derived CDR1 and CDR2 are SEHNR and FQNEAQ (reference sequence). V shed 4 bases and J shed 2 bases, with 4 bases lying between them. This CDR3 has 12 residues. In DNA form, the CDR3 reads TGTGCCAGCAGCTCCCCCACAGATACGCAGTATTTT. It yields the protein CASSSPTDTQYF.

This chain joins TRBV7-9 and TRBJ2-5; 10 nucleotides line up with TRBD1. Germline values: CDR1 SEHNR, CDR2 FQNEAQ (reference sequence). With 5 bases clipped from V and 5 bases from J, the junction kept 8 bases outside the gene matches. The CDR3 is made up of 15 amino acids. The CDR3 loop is CASSTRDRGRETQYF. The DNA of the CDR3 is TGTGCCAGCAGCACCCGGGACAGGGGACGGGAGACCCAGTACTTC.

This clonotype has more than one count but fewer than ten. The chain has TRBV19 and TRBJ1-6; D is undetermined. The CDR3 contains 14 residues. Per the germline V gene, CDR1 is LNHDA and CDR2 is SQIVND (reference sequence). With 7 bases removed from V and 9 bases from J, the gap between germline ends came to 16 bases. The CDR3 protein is CASNDRLTGSPLHF. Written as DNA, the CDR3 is TGTGCCAGTAATGACCGATTAACCGGTTCACCCCTCCACTTT.

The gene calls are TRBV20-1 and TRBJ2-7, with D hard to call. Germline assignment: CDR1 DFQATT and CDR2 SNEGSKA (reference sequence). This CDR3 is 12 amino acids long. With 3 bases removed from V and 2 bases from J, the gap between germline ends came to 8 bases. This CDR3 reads CSASPMTYEQYF. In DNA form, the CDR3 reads TGCAGTGCTAGCCCGATGACCTACGAGCAGTACTTC.

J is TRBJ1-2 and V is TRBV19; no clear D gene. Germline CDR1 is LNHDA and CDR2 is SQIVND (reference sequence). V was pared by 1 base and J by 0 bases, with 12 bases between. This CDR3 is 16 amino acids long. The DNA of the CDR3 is TGTGCCAGTAGTATAGGGTCAAAGATCACTAACTATGGCTACACCTTC. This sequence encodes CASSIGSKITNYGYTF.

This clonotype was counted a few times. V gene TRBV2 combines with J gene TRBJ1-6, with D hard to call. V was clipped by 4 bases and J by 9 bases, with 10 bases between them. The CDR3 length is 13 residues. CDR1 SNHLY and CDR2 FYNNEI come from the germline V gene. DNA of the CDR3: TGTGCCAGCAGTGGCGGCCAACGTTCACCCCTCCACTTT. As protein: CASSGGQRSPLHF.

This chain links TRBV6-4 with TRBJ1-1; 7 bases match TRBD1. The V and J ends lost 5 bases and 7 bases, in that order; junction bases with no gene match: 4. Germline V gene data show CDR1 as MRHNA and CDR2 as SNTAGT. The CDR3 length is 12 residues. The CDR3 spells CASSPGTVEAFF. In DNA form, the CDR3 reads TGTGCCAGCAGTCCCGGGACAGTTGAAGCTTTCTTT.

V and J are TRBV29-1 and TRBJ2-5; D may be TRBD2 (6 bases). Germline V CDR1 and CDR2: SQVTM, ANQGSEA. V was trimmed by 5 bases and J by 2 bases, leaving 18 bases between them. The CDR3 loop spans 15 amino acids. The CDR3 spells CSVLGRWAGQETQYF. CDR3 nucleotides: TGCAGCGTTTTAGGCCGCTGGGCGGGACAAGAGACCCAGTACTTC.

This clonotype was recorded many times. The DNA for the CDR3 is TGTGCCAGCAGTGAAGAAGCGGGGGGCACAGATACGCAGTATTTT. Residues: CASSEEAGGTDTQYF. V usage is TRBV6-1 and J usage is TRBJ2-3; 8 bases fit TRBD2. CDR1 is MNHNS and CDR2 is SASEGT in the germline V gene. The CDR3 contains 15 residues. J was trimmed by 1 base and V by 1 base; bases with no gene match: 1.